This T cell receptor beta chain was found in a study of cytomegalovirus exposure and HLA in healthy donors. The study, taken as a whole, reports: There was a cluster of highly shared sequence variants that was likely a sequencing artifact. In an earlier analysis, in 540 or so donors, most V segments appeared productive either ~87% or ~30% of the time. Most TCR sequences were seen very rarely across donors, but some public TCRs occurred in many. Presence/absence results assume similar sequencing depth per donor, which may not hold.

60 Vbeta and 13 Jbeta primers were used in PCR. Produced via immunoSEQ multiplex PCR; TCRdb's table is partial and in-frame only. The sample contains tens of thousands of clones, roughly 77% of which appear only once. Concerning this clone itself: The antigen is undetermined.

The CDR3 runs 14 residues. Germline loops: CDR1 ENHRY, CDR2 SYGVKD. V shed 6 bases and J 1 base; nucleotides not matched to a gene: 1. This sequence joins TRBV10-3 and TRBJ2-3; 10 bases line up with TRBD1. The receptor was derived from a man aged 30 to 45 in good health and CMV-seropositive. Sequences were obtained from PBMCs. The CDR3 bases are TGTGCCATCAGAGGACAGGGGGGCACAGATACGCAGTATTTT. This gives the protein CAIRGQGGTDTQYF.